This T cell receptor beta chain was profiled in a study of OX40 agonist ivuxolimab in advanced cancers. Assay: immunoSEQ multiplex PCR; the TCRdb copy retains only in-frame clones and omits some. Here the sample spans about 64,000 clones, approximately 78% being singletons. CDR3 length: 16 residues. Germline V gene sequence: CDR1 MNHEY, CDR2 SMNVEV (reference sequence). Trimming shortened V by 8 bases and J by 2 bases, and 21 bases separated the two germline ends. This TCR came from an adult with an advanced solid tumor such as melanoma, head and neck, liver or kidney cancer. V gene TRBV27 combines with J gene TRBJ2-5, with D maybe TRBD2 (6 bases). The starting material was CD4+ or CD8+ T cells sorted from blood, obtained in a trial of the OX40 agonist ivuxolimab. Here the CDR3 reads CASQTTGLRPQETQYF. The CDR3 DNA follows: TGTGCCAGCCAGACGACGGGACTCAGGCCTCAAGAGACCCAGTACTTC.